This is a list of T cell receptor beta chains from one sample in a study of blood T cell repertoires in COVID-19. Clones were sequenced by immunoSEQ multiplex PCR, and TCRdb holds only the in-frame ones, with some missing. The table includes about 130,000 clones, roughly 84% detected once. Specimen: peripheral blood. All receptors derive from a woman aged 25 to 39 who had recovered from COVID-19. Both conserved end residues are part of each CDR3. Each record gives: CDR3 length, D gene, clone size, V gene, J gene, CDR3 protein, CDR3 DNA. The D gene is left open where the match is weak. A clone size is listed for some rows: how often the clone was seen (once, few, many), or a class if it is expanded.

CDR3 length: 19; D gene: TRBD1; clone size: -; V gene: TRBV5-8; J gene: TRBJ2-1; CDR3 protein: CASSLAEIGTASSYNEQFF; CDR3 DNA: TGTGCCAGCAGCTTGGCCGAAATCGGGACAGCTAGCTCCTACAATGAGCAGTTCTTC
CDR3 length: 15; D gene: -; clone size: -; V gene: TRBV9; J gene: TRBJ2-2; CDR3 protein: CASSVKPSHSGELFF; CDR3 DNA: TGTGCCAGCAGCGTAAAACCCTCCCACTCCGGGGAGCTGTTTTTT
CDR3 length: 15; D gene: -; clone size: -; V gene: TRBV7-2; J gene: TRBJ2-1; CDR3 protein: CASSLAASLYNEQFF; CDR3 DNA: TGTGCCAGCAGCTTAGCGGCCTCGCTCTACAATGAGCAGTTCTTC
CDR3 length: 15; D gene: TRBD2; clone size: -; V gene: TRBV19; J gene: TRBJ2-3; CDR3 protein: CASRWTSGGGDTQYF; CDR3 DNA: TGTGCCAGTAGGTGGACTAGCGGGGGGGGAGATACGCAGTATTTT
CDR3 length: 14; D gene: -; clone size: -; V gene: TRBV30; J gene: TRBJ1-4; CDR3 protein: CAWSTGYGTEKLFF; CDR3 DNA: TGTGCCTGGAGCACAGGGTATGGAACTGAAAAACTGTTTTTT
CDR3 length: 13; D gene: -; clone size: -; V gene: TRBV30; J gene: TRBJ2-1; CDR3 protein: CAWSVQDSIAQFF; CDR3 DNA: TGTGCCTGGAGTGTTCAGGACTCCATTGCGCAGTTCTTC
CDR3 length: 13; D gene: -; clone size: -; V gene: TRBV7-2; J gene: TRBJ2-3; CDR3 protein: CASSLVYTDTQYF; CDR3 DNA: TGTGCCAGCAGCTTAGTGTACACAGATACGCAGTATTTT
CDR3 length: 13; D gene: -; clone size: -; V gene: TRBV5-1; J gene: TRBJ2-5; CDR3 protein: CASSQGGQETQYF; CDR3 DNA: TGCGCCAGCAGCCAGGGGGGTCAAGAGACCCAGTACTTC
CDR3 length: 14; D gene: TRBD1; clone size: few; V gene: TRBV5-1; J gene: TRBJ2-3; CDR3 protein: CASSLQGAADTQYF; CDR3 DNA: TGCGCCAGCAGCTTACAGGGGGCAGCAGATACGCAGTATTTT
CDR3 length: 14; D gene: TRBD1; clone size: -; V gene: TRBV2; J gene: TRBJ2-2; CDR3 protein: CASIRTGGTGELFF; CDR3 DNA: TGTGCCAGCATACGGACAGGGGGCACCGGGGAGCTGTTTTTT
CDR3 length: 13; D gene: -; clone size: -; V gene: TRBV12-3/TRBV12-4; J gene: TRBJ1-2; CDR3 protein: CASSLVDSYGYTF; CDR3 DNA: TGTGCCAGCAGTTTAGTCGACAGCTATGGCTACACCTTC
CDR3 length: 13; D gene: -; clone size: -; V gene: TRBV19; J gene: TRBJ1-1; CDR3 protein: CASSRKEETEAFF; CDR3 DNA: TGTGCCAGTAGTCGAAAGGAGGAGACTGAAGCTTTCTTT
CDR3 length: 14; D gene: -; clone size: -; V gene: TRBV5-1; J gene: TRBJ2-7; CDR3 protein: CASSWLAGSYEQYF; CDR3 DNA: TGCGCCAGCAGCTGGCTGGCGGGAAGCTACGAGCAGTACTTC
CDR3 length: 14; D gene: TRBD1; clone size: few; V gene: TRBV5-1; J gene: TRBJ1-1; CDR3 protein: CASSMTGANTEAFF; CDR3 DNA: TGCGCCAGCAGCATGACAGGGGCGAACACTGAAGCTTTCTTT
CDR3 length: 14; D gene: TRBD1; clone size: -; V gene: TRBV5-6; J gene: TRBJ1-1; CDR3 protein: CASSLQGMGTEAFF; CDR3 DNA: TGTGCCAGCAGCTTACAGGGGATGGGGACTGAAGCTTTCTTT
CDR3 length: 21; D gene: TRBD1; clone size: few; V gene: TRBV2; J gene: TRBJ1-5; CDR3 protein: CASSEFLTQLATGTGSQPQHF; CDR3 DNA: TGTGCCAGCAGTGAATTTCTTACCCAGCTAGCGACCGGGACAGGGTCTCAGCCCCAGCATTTT